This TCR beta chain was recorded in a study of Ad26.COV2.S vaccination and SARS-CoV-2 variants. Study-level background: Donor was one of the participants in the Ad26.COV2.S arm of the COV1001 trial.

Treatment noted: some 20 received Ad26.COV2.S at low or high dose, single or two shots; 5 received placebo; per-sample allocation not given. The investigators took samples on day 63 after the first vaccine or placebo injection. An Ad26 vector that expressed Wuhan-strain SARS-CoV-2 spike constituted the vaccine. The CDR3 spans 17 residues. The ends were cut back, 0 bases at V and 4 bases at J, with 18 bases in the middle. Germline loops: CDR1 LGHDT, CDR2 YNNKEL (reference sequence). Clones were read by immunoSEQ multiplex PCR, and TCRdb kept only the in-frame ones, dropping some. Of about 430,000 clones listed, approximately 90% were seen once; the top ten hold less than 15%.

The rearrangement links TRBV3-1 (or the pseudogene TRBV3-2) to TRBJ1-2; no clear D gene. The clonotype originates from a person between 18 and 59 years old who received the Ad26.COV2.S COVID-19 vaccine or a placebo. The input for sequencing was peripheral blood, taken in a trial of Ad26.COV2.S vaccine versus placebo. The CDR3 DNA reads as TGTGCCAGCAGCCAAGATAGTGGAGCGGGTATCCGCTATGGCTACACCTTC. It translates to CASSQDSGAGIRYGYTF.